The TCR beta chain under discussion was sequenced for a study of T cell changes during pregnancy in multiple sclerosis. The CDR3 totals 14 residues. Trimming removed 5 bases from V and 1 base from J, with 12 bases in between. Germline V gives CDR1 GTSNPN, CDR2 SVGIG (reference sequence). The repertoire was sequenced with immunoSEQ multiplex PCR; TCRdb's copy has only in-frame clones and lacks some. The data contain tens of thousands of clones, approximately 90% of them seen just once; the ten biggest clones take up approximately 1.4%. The sample consisted of peripheral blood, taken in the second trimester of pregnancy. The chain combines TRBV30 with TRBJ2-1, with D possibly being TRBD2 (5 bases). The TCR sequence derives from a female donor with multiple sclerosis, enrolled in a pregnancy study. CDR3 nucleotide sequence: TGTGCCTGGGTGATCGGGGTATCCTACAATGAGCAGTTCTTC. Its translation is CAWVIGVSYNEQFF.